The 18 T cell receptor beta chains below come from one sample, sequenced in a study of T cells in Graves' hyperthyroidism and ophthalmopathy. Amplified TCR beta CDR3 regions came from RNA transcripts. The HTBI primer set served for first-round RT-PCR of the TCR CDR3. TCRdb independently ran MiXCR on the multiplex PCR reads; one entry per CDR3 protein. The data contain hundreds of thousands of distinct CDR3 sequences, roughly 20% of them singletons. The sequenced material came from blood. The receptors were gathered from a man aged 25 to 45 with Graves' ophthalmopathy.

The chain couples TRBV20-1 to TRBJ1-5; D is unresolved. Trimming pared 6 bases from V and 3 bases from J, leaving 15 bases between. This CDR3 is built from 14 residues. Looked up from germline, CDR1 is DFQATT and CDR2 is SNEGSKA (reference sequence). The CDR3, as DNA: TGCAGTGCCCCTCCGGCAGGCCCCAATCAGCCCCAGCATTTT. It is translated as CSAPPAGPNQPQHF.

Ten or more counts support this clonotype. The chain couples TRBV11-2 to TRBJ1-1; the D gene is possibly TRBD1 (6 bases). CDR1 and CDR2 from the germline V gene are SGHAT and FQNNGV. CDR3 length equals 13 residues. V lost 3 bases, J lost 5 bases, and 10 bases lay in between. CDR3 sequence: CASSLMGQTEAFF. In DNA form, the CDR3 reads TGTGCCAGCAGCTTGATGGGACAAACTGAAGCTTTCTTT.

DNA of the CDR3: TGTGCCATCAGGGCCGGGGCCATCTACGAGCAGTACTTC. Translating gives CAIRAGAIYEQYF. The chain recombines TRBV10-3 with TRBJ2-7, with D perhaps given as TRBD1 or TRBD2 (5 bases each). This CDR3 is built from 13 residues. Germline V gives CDR1 ENHRY, CDR2 SYGVKD. Trimming removed 6 bases at V and 3 bases at J, with 12 bases between.

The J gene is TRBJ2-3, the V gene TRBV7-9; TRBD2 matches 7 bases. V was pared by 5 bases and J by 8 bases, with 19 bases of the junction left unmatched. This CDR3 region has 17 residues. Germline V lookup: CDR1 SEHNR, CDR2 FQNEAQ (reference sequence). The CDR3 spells CASSQTLGQRDFGTQYF. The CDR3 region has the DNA TGTGCCAGCAGCCAAACTCTTGGTCAGCGGGATTTTGGTACGCAGTATTTT.

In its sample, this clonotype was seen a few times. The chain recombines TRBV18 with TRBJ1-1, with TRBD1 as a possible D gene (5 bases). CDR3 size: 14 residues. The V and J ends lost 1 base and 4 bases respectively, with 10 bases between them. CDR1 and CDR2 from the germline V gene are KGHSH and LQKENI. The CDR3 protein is CASSPQGKSTEAFF. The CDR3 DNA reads TGTGCCAGCTCACCACAGGGGAAGTCCACTGAAGCTTTCTTT.

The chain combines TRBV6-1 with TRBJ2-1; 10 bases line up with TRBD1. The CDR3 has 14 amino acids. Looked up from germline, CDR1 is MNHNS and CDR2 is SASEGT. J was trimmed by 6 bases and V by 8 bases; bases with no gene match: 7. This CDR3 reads CASEPGQGINEQFF. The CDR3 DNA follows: TGTGCCAGCGAACCGGGACAGGGGATCAATGAGCAGTTCTTC.

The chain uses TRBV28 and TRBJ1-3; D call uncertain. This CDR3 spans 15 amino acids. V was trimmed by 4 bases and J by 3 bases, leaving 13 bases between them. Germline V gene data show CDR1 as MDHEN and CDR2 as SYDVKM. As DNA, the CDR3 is TGTGCCAGCAGTTCGGAAGGGATATTTGGAAACACCATATATTTT. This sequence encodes CASSSEGIFGNTIYF.

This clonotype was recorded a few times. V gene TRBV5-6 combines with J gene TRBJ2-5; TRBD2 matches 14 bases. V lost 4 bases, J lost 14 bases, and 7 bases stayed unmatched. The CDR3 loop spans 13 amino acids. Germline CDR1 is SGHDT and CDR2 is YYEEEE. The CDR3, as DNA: TGTGCCAGCAGCCCGGGGACTAGCGGGAGCTCATACTTC. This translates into CASSPGTSGSSYF.

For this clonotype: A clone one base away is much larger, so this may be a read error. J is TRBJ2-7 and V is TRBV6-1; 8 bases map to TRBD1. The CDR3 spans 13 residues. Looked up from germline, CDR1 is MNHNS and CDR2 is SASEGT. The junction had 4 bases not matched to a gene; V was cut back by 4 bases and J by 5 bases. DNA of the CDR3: TGTGCCAGCAGTGGGACAGGGACCGACGAGCAGTACTTC. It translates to CASSGTGTDEQYF.

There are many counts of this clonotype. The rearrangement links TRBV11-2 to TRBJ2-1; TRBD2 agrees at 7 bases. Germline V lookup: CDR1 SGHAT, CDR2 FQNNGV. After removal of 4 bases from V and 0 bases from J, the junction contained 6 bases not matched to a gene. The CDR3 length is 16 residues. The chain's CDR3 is CASSYSGPISYNEQFF. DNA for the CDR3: TGTGCCAGCAGCTATAGCGGGCCCATCTCCTACAATGAGCAGTTCTTC.

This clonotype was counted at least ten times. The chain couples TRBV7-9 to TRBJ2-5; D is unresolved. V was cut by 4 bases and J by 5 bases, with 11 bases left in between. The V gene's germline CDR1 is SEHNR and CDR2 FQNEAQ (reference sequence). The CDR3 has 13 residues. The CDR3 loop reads CASSSRGPETQYF. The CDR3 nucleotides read TGTGCCAGCAGCTCCCGTGGCCCCGAGACCCAGTACTTC.

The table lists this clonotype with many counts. CDR3 sequence reads: CASRGTRGRSYNEQFF. CDR3 in DNA: TGTGCCAGCAGAGGGACTCGAGGGAGGTCCTACAATGAGCAGTTCTTC. J is TRBJ2-1 and V is TRBV2, with a possible D match to TRBD2 (6 bases). The CDR3 consists of 16 residues. The V end lost 6 bases, the J end lost 1 base, and 16 bases lay between the germline ends. Germline CDR1 and CDR2: SNHLY and FYNNEI.

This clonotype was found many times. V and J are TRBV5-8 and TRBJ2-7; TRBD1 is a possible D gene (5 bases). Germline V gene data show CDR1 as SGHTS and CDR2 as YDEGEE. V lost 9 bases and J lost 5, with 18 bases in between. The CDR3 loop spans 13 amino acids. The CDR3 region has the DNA TGTGCCACTTTGGCCCCAGGGCATGACGAGCAGTACTTC. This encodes CATLAPGHDEQYF.

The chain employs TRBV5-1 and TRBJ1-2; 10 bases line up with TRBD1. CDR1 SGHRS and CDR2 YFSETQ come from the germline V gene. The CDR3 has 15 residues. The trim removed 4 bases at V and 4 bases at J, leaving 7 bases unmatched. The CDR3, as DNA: TGCGCCAGCAGCCTAGACAGGGGGCGCGGCTATGGCTACACCTTC. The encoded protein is CASSLDRGRGYGYTF.

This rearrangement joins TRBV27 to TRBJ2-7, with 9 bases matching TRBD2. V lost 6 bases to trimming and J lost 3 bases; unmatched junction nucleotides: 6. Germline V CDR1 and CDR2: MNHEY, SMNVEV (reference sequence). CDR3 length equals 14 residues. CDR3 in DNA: TGTGCCAGCAGCTTAGCGGGAGCCCACTACGAGCAGTACTTC. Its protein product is CASSLAGAHYEQYF.

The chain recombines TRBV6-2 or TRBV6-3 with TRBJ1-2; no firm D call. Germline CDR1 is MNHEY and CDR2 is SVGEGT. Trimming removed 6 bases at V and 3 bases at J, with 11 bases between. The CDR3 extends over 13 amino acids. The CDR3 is CASSSGIYYGYTF. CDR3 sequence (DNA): TGTGCCAGCAGCTCGGGAATCTACTATGGCTACACCTTC.

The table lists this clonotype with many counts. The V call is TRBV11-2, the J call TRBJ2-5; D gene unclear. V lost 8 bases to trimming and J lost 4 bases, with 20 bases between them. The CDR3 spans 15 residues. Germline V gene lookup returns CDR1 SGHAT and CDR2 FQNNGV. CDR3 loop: CASCFQATKGETQYF. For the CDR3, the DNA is TGTGCCAGCTGTTTTCAGGCAACCAAGGGAGAGACCCAGTACTTC. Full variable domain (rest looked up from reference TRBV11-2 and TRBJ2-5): EAGVAQSPRYKIIEKRQSVAFWCNPISGHATLYWYQQILGQGPKLLIQFQNNGVVDDSQLPKDRFSAERLKGVDSTLKIQPAKLEDSAVYLCASCFQATKGETQYFGPGTRLLVL.

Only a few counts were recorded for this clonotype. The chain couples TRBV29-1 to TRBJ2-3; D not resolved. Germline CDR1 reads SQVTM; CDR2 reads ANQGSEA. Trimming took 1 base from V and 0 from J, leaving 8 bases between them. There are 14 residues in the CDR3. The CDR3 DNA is TGCAGCGTTGAAGGTCCATCTAGCACAGATACGCAGTATTTT. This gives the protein CSVEGPSSTDTQYF.